This is a list of T cell receptor beta chains from one sample in a study of blood T cell repertoires in COVID-19. Here immunoSEQ multiplex PCR was the method, and the copy in TCRdb shows in-frame clones only, minus some. The sample records roughly 200,000 clones, roughly 81% being singletons. Source material: peripheral blood. These receptors were taken from a woman over 75 with COVID-19, enrolled during active disease. The CDR3 runs from the conserved cysteine through the conserved F or W. A D gene is named only where the DNA matches it firmly. Some rows have no size entry. The others give once, few or many, or a class for an expanded clone.

length,V,size,D,J,DNA,CDR3
14,TRBV3-1/TRBV3-2,-,-,TRBJ1-2,TGTGCCAGCAGCCAAGATTACAGCAACTATGGCTACACCTTC,CASSQDYSNYGYTF
15,TRBV18,-,-,TRBJ2-1,TGTGCCAGCTCACCATCCAGGACACTGTACAATGAGCAGTTCTTC,CASSPSRTLYNEQFF
14,TRBV7-9,-,TRBD1,TRBJ1-1,TGTGCCAGCAGCCGACAGGGAGGAAACACTGAAGCTTTCTTT,CASSRQGGNTEAFF
14,TRBV27,-,TRBD1,TRBJ1-1,TGTGCCAGCAGTTTATCAGGGGGCGAGACTGAAGCTTTCTTT,CASSLSGGETEAFF
14,TRBV24-1,-,-,TRBJ2-1,TGTGCCACCAGTGATTCAAGGGACAACAATGAGCAGTTCTTC,CATSDSRDNNEQFF
15,TRBV4-3,-,-,TRBJ1-2,TGCGCCAGCAGCCACCCGGCCCGGGGAAACTATGGCTACACCTTC,CASSHPARGNYGYTF
17,TRBV5-1,-,TRBD1,TRBJ2-2,TGCGCCAGCAGCCCCCCAGGGGGCGGTTCGAACACCGGGGAGCTGTTTTTT,CASSPPGGGSNTGELFF
18,TRBV4-2,once,TRBD1,TRBJ1-5,TGTGCCAGCAGCCCCCTATACCTGGGGACAGGGGGCGATCAGCCCCAGCATTTT,CASSPLYLGTGGDQPQHF
14,TRBV29-1,few,TRBD2,TRBJ2-1,TGCAGCTCCCAGGGCGGGAGGACCTACAATGAGCAGTTCTTC,CSSQGGRTYNEQFF
19,TRBV7-2,-,TRBD2,TRBJ2-2,TGTGCCAGCAGCTTAGGTCGCCTAGCGGGGGGTGATTACACCGGGGAGCTGTTTTTT,CASSLGRLAGGDYTGELFF
15,TRBV10-3,few,TRBD1,TRBJ2-1,TGTGCCGCTCGGTCAGACAGGGGAAATTACAATGAGCAGTTCTTC,CAARSDRGNYNEQFF
16,TRBV3-1/TRBV3-2,once,-,TRBJ2-3,TGTGCCAGCAGCCTTTCTCGGACAACTACTGCAGATACGCAGTATTTT,CASSLSRTTTADTQYF
15,TRBV27,-,-,TRBJ2-7,TGTGCCAGCAGTTTTTTTCAGGGCCTCCCCTACGAGCAGTACTTC,CASSFFQGLPYEQYF
14,TRBV7-8,-,-,TRBJ2-7,TGTGCCAGCAGCTTACTTCAGGGTGTTACCGAGCAGTACTTC,CASSLLQGVTEQYF
14,TRBV30,-,-,TRBJ1-1,TGTGCCTGGAGTGTTAAATACCCGCGGGGAGAAGCTTTCTTT,CAWSVKYPRGEAFF
11,TRBV29-1,-,-,TRBJ2-2,TGCAGCGCTTCCCGCACCGGGGAGCTGTTTTTT,CSASRTGELFF
18,TRBV19,-,TRBD2,TRBJ2-2,TGTGCCAGTAGTCCGAGACTAGCGGGGGGCCGTAACACCGGGGAGCTGTTTTTT,CASSPRLAGGRNTGELFF
17,TRBV4-2,-,-,TRBJ2-3,TGTGCCAGCAGCCAAGGGCTTACAGGGATTAGCACAGATACGCAGTATTTT,CASSQGLTGISTDTQYF
16,TRBV6-2/TRBV6-3,once,TRBD2,TRBJ2-3,TGTGCCAGCAGTTACTTGGGACTAGCGGGAACAGATACGCAGTATTTT,CASSYLGLAGTDTQYF
15,TRBV19,-,-,TRBJ1-5,TGTGCCAGTAGTATTGGTTCGCGGAACAATCAGCCCCAGCATTTT,CASSIGSRNNQPQHF
15,TRBV9,-,TRBD1,TRBJ2-5,TGTGCCAGCAGCGCCGGGACAGGGGTTCCTGAGACCCAGTACTTC,CASSAGTGVPETQYF
15,TRBV11-2,-,TRBD1,TRBJ2-5,TGTGCCAGCAGGGCGGTGACAGGGGGCAAAGAGACCCAGTACTTC,CASRAVTGGKETQYF
17,TRBV21-1,-,-,TRBJ2-1,TGTGCCAGCAGCCCCCGACTAGCGGGAGGCACATACAATGAGCAGTTCTTC,CASSPRLAGGTYNEQFF
13,TRBV18,-,-,TRBJ2-1,TGTGCCAGCTCACCAGGGGGGACCCATGAGCAGTTCTTC,CASSPGGTHEQFF
16,TRBV5-4,-,-,TRBJ1-3,TGTGCCAGCAGCTTGGACGCGGGGCGAACTGGAAACACCATATATTTT,CASSLDAGRTGNTIYF
17,TRBV7-9,-,TRBD2,TRBJ2-3,TGTGCCAGCAGCTTAGCCCAGACTAGCGGGAGTAGGGATACGCAGTATTTT,CASSLAQTSGSRDTQYF
12,TRBV29-1,-,-,TRBJ2-7,TGCAGCGTTGAAGAGCGTGCCTACGAGCAGTACTTC,CSVEERAYEQYF
14,TRBV7-8,-,TRBD1,TRBJ1-2,TGTGCCAGCAGCGAGAACAGGGGGCCTCACGGCTACACCTTC,CASSENRGPHGYTF
13,TRBV21-1,-,-,TRBJ1-4,TGTGCCAGCAGATCGGTGCGGAAAGAAAAACTGTTTTTT,CASRSVRKEKLFF
20,TRBV11-3,-,TRBD2,TRBJ2-2,TGTGCCAGCAGCTTAGATGCCGCACTAGCGGGAGGACCTAACACCGGGGAGCTGTTTTTT,CASSLDAALAGGPNTGELFF
16,TRBV5-1,once,-,TRBJ2-2,TGCGCCAGCAGCTTCCAGCGGTCCGTGAACACCGGGGAGCTGTTTTTT,CASSFQRSVNTGELFF
13,TRBV6-2/TRBV6-3,few,TRBD1,TRBJ1-2,TGTGCCAGCAGTAGGACAGGGAACTATGGCTACACCTTC,CASSRTGNYGYTF
15,TRBV19,-,-,TRBJ1-1,TGTGCCAGTAGTGCGCGGGCGGGGAGGGACACTGAAGCTTTCTTT,CASSARAGRDTEAFF
17,TRBV7-2,-,-,TRBJ2-7,TGTGCCAGCAGCTTAGTAAAGGGTCGGACACCCCCACTGAGGCAGTACTTC,CASSLVKGRTPPLRQYF
13,TRBV2,-,TRBD1,TRBJ2-2,TGTGCCAGCAGCCGACAGGGGGACGGGGAGCTGTTTTTT,CASSRQGDGELFF
16,TRBV28,few,-,TRBJ1-5,TGTGCCAGCAGTTTCACAGGGAGCCGCGGCAATCAGCCCCAGCATTTT,CASSFTGSRGNQPQHF
14,TRBV6-5,-,-,TRBJ1-2,TGTGCCAGCAGCCCCCTCAGGGGTAACTATGGCTACACCTTC,CASSPLRGNYGYTF
13,TRBV11-3,-,TRBD1,TRBJ2-7,TGTGCCAGCAGCCCGACAGGGGGCGACGAGCAGTACTTC,CASSPTGGDEQYF
16,TRBV15,-,-,TRBJ2-2,TGTGCCACCAGCAGAGACAGGCCCCCCGAGACCGGGGAGCTGTTTTTT,CATSRDRPPETGELFF
11,TRBV3-1/TRBV3-2,-,-,TRBJ2-5,TGTGCCAGCAGGTCACAAGAGACCCAGTACTTC,CASRSQETQYF
15,TRBV6-5,-,-,TRBJ1-5,TGTGCCAGCAGTTACTCGAGTACAGCCACTCAGCCCCAGCATTTT,CASSYSSTATQPQHF
16,TRBV6-1,-,-,TRBJ1-5,TGTGCCAGCAGTGAAGACTTTGGACCAGACAGCCTCCCCCAGCATTTT,CASSEDFGPDSLPQHF
14,TRBV5-1,-,-,TRBJ1-2,TGCGCCAGCAGCTTCTTAGACACAGGCTATGGCTACACCTTC,CASSFLDTGYGYTF
15,TRBV5-4,few,-,TRBJ2-1,TGTGCCAGCAGCCCCCGGAGGGTCTCCTACAATGAGCAGTTCTTC,CASSPRRVSYNEQFF
13,TRBV2,once,-,TRBJ1-1,TGTGCCAGCAGTAGGGACATCTACACTGAAGCTTTCTTT,CASSRDIYTEAFF
13,TRBV5-3,-,-,TRBJ2-3,TGTGCCAGAAGCGTGCTAGCTACAGATACGCAGTATTTT,CARSVLATDTQYF
17,TRBV27,few,TRBD1,TRBJ2-5,TGTGCCAGCAGTCCCACAACCGGGACAGTCCGACAAGAGACCCAGTACTTC,CASSPTTGTVRQETQYF
13,TRBV13,-,-,TRBJ1-2,TGTGCCAGCAGCCTAGGACGGAACTATGGCTACACCTTC,CASSLGRNYGYTF
14,TRBV6-1,few,-,TRBJ1-2,TGTGCCAGCAGTGAACTACGGACAGCCTATGGCTACACCTTC,CASSELRTAYGYTF
13,TRBV10-3,few,-,TRBJ2-7,TGTGCCATCACGGAGCTCCCCTCGTACGAGCAGTACTTC,CAITELPSYEQYF
13,TRBV18,-,TRBD1,TRBJ1-1,TGTGCCAGCTCACCGCTGACAGGGGTGGAAGCTTTCTTT,CASSPLTGVEAFF
13,TRBV4-1,-,TRBD2,TRBJ2-1,TGCGCCAGCAGCCGGGAGGGGCACAATGAGCAGTTCTTC,CASSREGHNEQFF
15,TRBV25-1,-,-,TRBJ2-7,TGTGCCAGCAGTGAATCAGAGGGCCGGTCCTACGAGCAGTACTTC,CASSESEGRSYEQYF
15,TRBV6-5,-,TRBD2,TRBJ2-3,TGTGCCAGCAGTTACACGGGACTAGCAGTAAATACGCAGTATTTT,CASSYTGLAVNTQYF
15,TRBV3-1/TRBV3-2,once,-,TRBJ2-1,TGTGCCAGCAGCCAATCATCAACAGGGTTCAATGAGCAGTTCTTC,CASSQSSTGFNEQFF
16,TRBV9,-,-,TRBJ1-2,TGTGCCAGCAGCGTGTTCGGGAAGGCAGACCCCGATGGCTACACCTTC,CASSVFGKADPDGYTF
15,TRBV28,-,TRBD2,TRBJ2-1,TGTGCCAGCGTTAGCGGGTTTGCCTCCTACAATGAGCAGTTCTTC,CASVSGFASYNEQFF
16,TRBV13,-,TRBD2,TRBJ2-1,TGTGCCAGCAGCTCGATTGGACTAGCTGCCACAAATGAGCAGTTCTTC,CASSSIGLAATNEQFF